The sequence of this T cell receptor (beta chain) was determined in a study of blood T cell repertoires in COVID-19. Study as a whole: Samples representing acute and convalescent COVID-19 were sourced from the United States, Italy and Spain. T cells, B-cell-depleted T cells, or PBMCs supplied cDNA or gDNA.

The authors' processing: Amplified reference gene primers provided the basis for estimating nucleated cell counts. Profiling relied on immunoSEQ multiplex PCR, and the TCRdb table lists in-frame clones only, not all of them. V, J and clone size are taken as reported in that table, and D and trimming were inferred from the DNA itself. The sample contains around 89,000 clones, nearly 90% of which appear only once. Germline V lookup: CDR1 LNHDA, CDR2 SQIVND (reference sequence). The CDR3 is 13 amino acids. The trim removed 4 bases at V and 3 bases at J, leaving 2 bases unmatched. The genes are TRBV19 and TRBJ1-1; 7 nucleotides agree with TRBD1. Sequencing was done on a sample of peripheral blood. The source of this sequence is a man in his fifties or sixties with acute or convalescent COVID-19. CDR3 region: CASSTDRDTEAFF. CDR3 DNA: TGTGCCAGTAGTACCGACAGGGACACTGAAGCTTTCTTT.